The T cell receptor (beta chain) under discussion was sequenced for a study of blood T cells in healthy people across ages. Whole-study results and caveats: Across the age range, TCR beta diversity per million T cells fell in a roughly linear way. Long-lived donors carried more naive CD4+ cells and greater diversity than aged donors. Strong correlation was found linking TCR beta diversity to naive T cell percentage.

Whenever a sample was processed, at least 7 million PBMCs were isolated. This CDR3 contains 12 residues. Germline CDR1 DFQATT, CDR2 SNEGSKA (reference sequence). The V and J ends lost 4 bases and 7 bases, in that order; junction bases with no gene match: 5. A remark on this clonotype: Its antigen remains unknown.

It was with a sample-barcoded 5' primer and a J-beta primer mix that a second PCR of roughly 7 to 12 cycles was run. TCRdb reprocessed the 5' RACE reads via MiXCR and lists one record per CDR3 protein. The sample shows hundreds of thousands of distinct CDR3 sequences, about 62% of them seen only once. The receptor was isolated from a man aged 30-40 years in good health. Sequenced: blood. This rearrangement joins TRBV20-1 to TRBJ1-2, with 8 bases fitting TRBD1. CDR3 protein: CSATQGAFGYTF. As DNA, the CDR3 is TGCAGTGCTACGCAGGGGGCGTTTGGCTACACCTTC.